These T cell receptor beta chains were read from a single sample in a study of Graves' ophthalmopathy and Graves' hyperthyroidism. Each CDR3 protein gets one entry after TCRdb re-called the multiplex PCR reads with MiXCR. The table shows over 650,000 distinct CDR3 sequences, with just over 40% occurring only once. Source material: peripheral blood. The receptors shown here come from an adult man with Graves' ophthalmopathy. Each CDR3 is given with its conserved first and last residue. A D gene is named only where the DNA matches it firmly. A row's size may be missing; if present it is once, few, many or a size class.

cdr3_aa | cdr3_nt | d_call | j_call | clone_size | v_call | cdr3_length
CASSDRQGFHYGYTF | TGTGCCAGCAGTGATCGACAGGGGTTCCATTATGGCTACACCTTC | TRBD1 | TRBJ1-2 | many | TRBV25-1 | 15
CASSRTGSFYEQYF | TGTGCCAGCAGCCGGACTGGCAGCTTCTACGAGCAGTACTTC | - | TRBJ2-7 | - | TRBV2 | 14
CSARLAGRETQYF | TGCAGTGCTCGCCTAGCGGGAAGGGAGACCCAGTACTTC | TRBD2 | TRBJ2-5 | many | TRBV20-1 | 13
CAIGDHYGYTF | TGTGCTATTGGGGATCACTATGGCTACACCTTC | - | TRBJ1-2 | - | TRBV19 | 11
CASSLRTGANPPDTEAFF | TGTGCCAGCAGCTTGAGGACAGGGGCGAATCCCCCGGACACTGAAGCTTTCTTT | TRBD1 | TRBJ1-1 | - | TRBV7-8 | 18
CAIRLAGGETQYF | TGTGCCATCCGACTAGCGGGAGGAGAGACCCAGTACTTC | TRBD2 | TRBJ2-5 | many | TRBV10-3 | 13
CASSPDENTGELFF | TGCGCCAGCAGTCCGGACGAGAACACCGGGGAGCTGTTTTTT | - | TRBJ2-2 | many | TRBV4-3 | 14
CSGGQGSQPQHF | TGCAGTGGAGGACAGGGCAGTCAGCCCCAGCATTTT | TRBD1 | TRBJ1-5 | - | TRBV20-1 | 12
CASSEKGLSYNEQFF | TGTGCCAGCAGTGAAAAGGGGTTATCCTACAATGAGCAGTTCTTC | - | TRBJ2-1 | few | TRBV25-1 | 15
CASSSTGTTPYEQYF | TGTGCCAGCAGCTCCACCGGGACAACCCCCTACGAGCAGTACTTC | - | TRBJ2-7 | many | TRBV13 | 15
CSVEGVTGIRGTSAYEQYF | TGCAGCGTTGAAGGAGTGACAGGGATACGCGGGACTAGCGCTTACGAGCAGTACTTC | TRBD2 | TRBJ2-7 | - | TRBV29-1 | 19
CASSQRGRELTGELFF | TGTGCCAGCAGCCAGCGAGGGAGGGAACTAACCGGGGAGCTGTTTTTT | TRBD2 | TRBJ2-2 | - | TRBV14 | 16
CSIGTGPFEQYF | TGCAGCATTGGGACAGGGCCATTCGAGCAGTACTTC | TRBD1 | TRBJ2-7 | - | TRBV29-1 | 12
CASSIKGVRNQPQHF | TGTGCCAGTAGTATCAAGGGGGTTCGCAATCAGCCCCAGCATTTT | - | TRBJ1-5 | - | TRBV19 | 15
CASSYAGTAGANVLTF | TGTGCCAGCAGCTACGCGGGGACAGCTGGGGCCAACGTCCTGACTTTC | - | TRBJ2-6 | - | TRBV7-8 | 16
CASSVGGREEQFF | TGTGCCAGCAGCGTGGGGGGGCGGGAGGAGCAGTTCTTC | - | TRBJ2-1 | - | TRBV9 | 13
CASSGDSGETQYF | TGTGCCAGCAGCGGGGATAGCGGGGAGACCCAGTACTTC | TRBD2 | TRBJ2-5 | - | TRBV5-6 | 13
CASSQGLRGRETQYF | TGCGCCAGCAGCCAAGGCCTCAGGGGCAGGGAGACCCAGTACTTC | - | TRBJ2-5 | - | TRBV7-2 | 15
CASSLWPHTQYF | TGTGCCAGCAGCTTATGGCCCCATACGCAGTATTTT | - | TRBJ2-3 | - | TRBV7-2 | 12
CASSPTLGGITGELFF | TGTGCCAGCAGCCCCACCCTGGGGGGGATTACCGGGGAGCTGTTTTTT | TRBD2 | TRBJ2-2 | - | TRBV9 | 16
CSVESGGSQEQYF | TGCAGCGTTGAAAGTGGGGGTTCTCAAGAGCAGTACTTC | - | TRBJ2-7 | many | TRBV29-1 | 13
CASSPQSGPGETQYF | TGTGCCAGCAGCCCCCAGTCAGGTCCAGGGGAGACCCAGTACTTC | - | TRBJ2-5 | many | TRBV9 | 15
CAWSGWGYQETQYF | TGTGCCTGGAGTGGGTGGGGGTACCAAGAGACCCAGTACTTC | - | TRBJ2-5 | - | TRBV30 | 14
CASSQVIYATNEKLFF | TGTGCCAGCAGCCAAGTTATCTACGCAACTAATGAAAAACTGTTTTTT | - | TRBJ1-4 | - | TRBV3-1 | 16
CASSQTGWAYEQYF | TGTGCCAGCAGTCAGACAGGGTGGGCCTACGAGCAGTACTTC | TRBD1 | TRBJ2-7 | - | TRBV13 | 14
CASSPRSGTSGVFQETQYF | TGTGCCAGCAGCCCCCGATCCGGGACTAGCGGGGTATTCCAAGAGACCCAGTACTTC | TRBD2 | TRBJ2-5 | - | TRBV7-9 | 19
CASSSLQGARQSGYTF | TGCGCCAGCAGCTCCTTACAGGGGGCGCGTCAATCTGGCTACACCTTC | TRBD1 | TRBJ1-2 | many | TRBV5-1 | 16